Given below is one TCR beta chain in context. Its specificity is not known. TCRbeta library construction was performed incorporating unique molecular identifiers. MiXCR was run by TCRdb on the PCR reads, yielding one entry per CDR3 protein. The profile covers fewer than 1 million distinct CDR3 sequences, with approximately 15% appearing a single time and roughly 5% taken by the ten largest. V was cut by 4 bases and J by 0 bases, with 16 bases left in between. The CDR3 is 15 residues long. In germline, CDR1 is SQVTM, CDR2 ANQGSEA. This entry is derived from a study of T-cell reconstitution after alpha-beta-depleted transplantation in children. Study-level results: As was reported, about two months after transplant, alpha-beta T cells came from several hundred expanded graft clones.

This clonotype originated in a male patient younger than 18 who had a stem cell transplant for acute lymphoblastic leukemia, so the T cells may come from the graft donor. Specimen: PBMCs, mostly from graft donor cells, collected 360 days after TCRalphabeta/CD19-depleted stem cell transplant. The rearrangement joins TRBV29-1 to TRBJ2-7; D uncertain. As DNA, the CDR3 is TGCAGCGTTGTGCCAGAGCCGACGAGCTCCTACGAGCAGTACTTC. This gives the protein CSVVPEPTSSYEQYF.